Presented here are 27 T cell receptor beta chains from one specimen sequenced in a study of cytomegalovirus exposure and HLA in healthy donors. PCR amplification relied on 60 Vbeta primers (plus 13 Jbeta primers). The table came from immunoSEQ multiplex PCR; TCRdb's copy has only in-frame clones and leaves some out. The table records fewer than 150,000 clones, about four fifths of them present only once. Sequencing was carried out using PBMCs. The source of these receptors is a woman in her forties in good health and CMV-seropositive.

In this sample, this clone turned up a few times. The chain carries TRBV6-6 and TRBJ1-5; D gene unclear. Looked up from germline, CDR1 is MNHNY and CDR2 is SVGAGI (reference sequence). The V gene lost 6 bases and the J gene lost 2 bases, with 14 bases spanning the gap. The CDR3 is 15 residues long. CDR3 sequence reads: CASSLGFLGNQPQHF. The CDR3 DNA is TGTGCCAGCAGCCTAGGTTTTCTGGGCAATCAGCCCCAGCATTTT.

The V gene is TRBV5-6, the J gene TRBJ2-6; D is unresolved. This CDR3 has 13 amino acids. V was clipped by 6 bases and J by 0 bases, with 4 bases between them. The germline V gene encodes CDR1 SGHDT and CDR2 YYEEEE. The CDR3 loop is CASTFSGANVLTF. Written as DNA, the CDR3 is TGTGCCAGCACTTTCTCTGGGGCCAACGTCCTGACTTTC.

The chain couples TRBV11-2 to TRBJ2-6, with no clear D. The germline V and J ends were trimmed by 5 bases and 2 bases, with 10 bases remaining between them. The germline gives CDR1 SGHAT, CDR2 FQNNGV. The CDR3 has 15 amino acids. The CDR3 DNA is TGTGCCAGCAGCCCATATCCGGCTGGGGCCAACGTCCTGACTTTC. It codes for CASSPYPAGANVLTF.

The rearrangement links TRBV6-5 to TRBJ1-5; D is undetermined. The CDR3 is 13 amino acids. The V gene's germline CDR1 is MNHEY and CDR2 SVGAGI. Trimming took off 2 bases at V and 8 bases at J, with 10 bases between the two ends. CDR3 DNA: TGTGCCAGCAGTTACCGGGGAATCGAGCCCCAGCATTTT. Residues: CASSYRGIEPQHF.

The chain joins TRBV11-2 to TRBJ2-3; no firm D call. Germline lookup yields CDR1 SGHAT and CDR2 FQNNGV. Deletions cut 10 bases from V and 6 bases from J, with 14 bases between. The CDR3 spans 12 residues. CDR3 sequence (DNA): TGTGCCACCTCCTCCGGTACGGATACGCAGTATTTT. It encodes CATSSGTDTQYF.

The chain employs TRBV29-1 and TRBJ1-5; 7 nucleotides match TRBD1. This CDR3 is 16 amino acids long. V lost 3 bases to trimming and J lost 6 bases; unmatched junction nucleotides: 14. Germline V gene lookup returns CDR1 SQVTM and CDR2 ANQGSEA. The CDR3 DNA sequence: TGCAGCGTTGACACCAACAGGGGCTATTTTTCTCAGCCCCAGCATTTT. Translation gives CSVDTNRGYFSQPQHF.

This chain joins TRBV5-4 and TRBJ1-4, with D perhaps matching TRBD1 (6 bases). The CDR3 covers 16 residues. Trimming left V 4 bases short and J 7 bases short, with 20 bases between. The germline V gene encodes CDR1 SGHNT and CDR2 YYREEE (reference sequence). CDR3 protein: CASSPTQQGETEKLFF. In DNA form, the CDR3 reads TGTGCCAGCAGCCCGACCCAACAGGGAGAGACTGAAAAACTGTTTTTT.

This clone was recorded once. The CDR3 DNA is TGTGCCACCAGCCCGCGGGGACGGGTCTATGGCTACACCTTC. It specifies CATSPRGRVYGYTF. The chain joins TRBV15 to TRBJ1-2, with TRBD1 as a possible D gene (5 bases). This CDR3 region has 14 residues. Germline-derived CDR1 and CDR2 are LNHNV and YYDKDF (reference sequence). V was pared by 5 bases and J by 4 bases, with 14 bases between.

CDR3 coding DNA: TGTGCCAGCTCCATTGGGACAGGGAACACTGAAGCTTTCTTT. Amino acid sequence: CASSIGTGNTEAFF. V is TRBV18 and J is TRBJ1-1; 8 positions agree with TRBD1. J was trimmed by 1 base and V by 6 bases; bases with no gene match: 4. The germline CDR1 and CDR2 sequences are KGHSH and LQKENI. There are 14 residues in the CDR3.

V usage is TRBV5-1 and J usage is TRBJ2-3; D is undetermined. Between the trimmed V and J ends, which lost 3 bases and 0 bases, there was a span of 11 bases. CDR1 and CDR2 (germline): SGHRS, YFSETQ. There are 15 residues in the CDR3. The CDR3 region has the DNA TGCGCCAGCAGCTCTATCCATTCCAGCACAGATACGCAGTATTTT. As protein: CASSSIHSSTDTQYF.

The chain combines TRBV11-2 with TRBJ1-4; 7 nucleotides match TRBD1. The CDR3 is 17 residues long. V shed 5 bases and J 5 bases; nucleotides not matched to a gene: 14. Germline CDR1 is SGHAT and CDR2 is FQNNGV. This chain's CDR3 is CASSPRGVTGRNEKLFF. The CDR3 DNA reads TGTGCCAGCAGCCCTAGAGGGGTGACAGGGCGGAATGAAAAACTGTTTTTT.

The chain uses TRBV7-9 and TRBJ1-2; 12 nucleotides agree with TRBD1. V lost 5 bases and J lost 4; bases outside the gene matches: 14. The CDR3 extends over 18 amino acids. The germline CDR1 and CDR2 sequences are SEHNR and FQNEAQ (reference sequence). In DNA, the CDR3 is TGTGCCAGCAGCCCCGACCGGGACAGGGGGCAGTTGTCCTATGGCTACACCTTC. It yields the protein CASSPDRDRGQLSYGYTF.

J is TRBJ2-1 and V is TRBV11-3; a possible D gene is TRBD1 (6 bases). In germline, CDR1 is SGHNT, CDR2 YENEEA. The CDR3 runs to 14 residues. Trimming left V 2 bases short and J 9 bases short, with 14 bases between. In nucleotides, the CDR3 is TGTGCCAGCAGCTTACATCAGGGGCAAGGTGAGCAGTTCTTC. This encodes CASSLHQGQGEQFF. Using reference TRBV11-3 and TRBJ2-1 for the parts outside the CDR3, the full variable domain is EAGVVQSPRYKIIEKKQPVAFWCNPISGHNTLYWYLQNLGQGPELLIRYENEEAVDDSQLPKDRFSAERLKGVDSTLKIQPAELGDSAVYLCASSLHQGQGEQFFGPGTRLTVL.

This rearrangement joins TRBV6-5 to TRBJ1-1; 8 bases agree with TRBD1. This CDR3 region has 14 residues. V shed 5 bases, J shed 5 bases, and the junction held 7 bases outside the gene matches. Germline V gene data show CDR1 as MNHEY and CDR2 as SVGAGI. The CDR3 DNA reads as TGTGCCAGCAGTGCCCCAGGGGGCAGAACTGAAGCTTTCTTT. This gives the protein CASSAPGGRTEAFF.

V is TRBV18 and J is TRBJ2-3; TRBD1 matches at 8 bases. The CDR3 contains 16 residues. V shed 2 bases and J 1 base; nucleotides not matched to a gene: 5. Germline CDR1 is KGHSH and CDR2 is LQKENI. The CDR3 loop is CASSPSGTGRTDTQYF. CDR3 nucleotide sequence: TGTGCCAGCTCACCATCCGGGACAGGTCGCACAGATACGCAGTATTTT.

The V gene is TRBV7-9, the J gene TRBJ1-1; the match to TRBD1 covers 9 bases. V shed 3 bases and J 9 bases; nucleotides not matched to a gene: 11. CDR1 and CDR2 (germline): SEHNR, FQNEAQ (reference sequence). CDR3 length: 15 residues. CDR3 residues: CASSLLGTGSQKAFF. Here the CDR3 DNA reads TGTGCCAGCAGCTTGCTCGGGACAGGGTCTCAGAAAGCTTTCTTT.

This clone was recorded only once. The genes are TRBV19 and TRBJ1-1; 7 bases map to TRBD1. The CDR3 has 14 amino acids. Germline lookup yields CDR1 LNHDA and CDR2 SQIVND (reference sequence). The trim removed 5 bases at V and 3 bases at J, leaving 6 bases unmatched. CDR3 amino acids: CASSLQTGYTEAFF. In DNA, the CDR3 is TGTGCCAGTAGTCTCCAGACAGGGTACACTGAAGCTTTCTTT.

This chain connects TRBV7-2 to TRBJ2-3; possibly TRBD2 for D (6 bases). This CDR3 has 14 amino acids. V lost 4 bases and J lost 0, with 8 bases in between. Germline CDR1 reads SGHTA; CDR2 reads FQGNSA. CDR3 bases: TGTGCCAGCAGCTGGAGGGCTAGCACAGATACGCAGTATTTT. This codes for CASSWRASTDTQYF. The full variable domain, rest sourced from reference TRBV7-2 and TRBJ2-3, is GAGVSQSPSNKVTEKGKDVELRCDPISGHTALYWYRQSLGQGLEFLIYFQGNSAPDKSGLPSDRFSAERTGGSVSTLTIQRTQQEDSAVYLCASSWRASTDTQYFGPGTRLTVL.

The rearrangement joins TRBV15 to TRBJ2-2; 13 positions agree with TRBD2. CDR1 is LNHNV, CDR2 YYDKDF, per germline (reference sequence). The trim removed 0 bases at V and 7 bases at J, leaving 5 bases unmatched. The CDR3 covers 17 residues. In DNA, the CDR3 is TGTGCCACCAGCAGAGATGGACTAGCGGGAGCAGGCGGGGAGCTGTTTTTT. This codes for CATSRDGLAGAGGELFF.

The chain recombines TRBV29-1 with TRBJ2-1, with TRBD2 identical over 10 bases. This CDR3 is built from 16 residues. V shed 0 bases, J shed 0 bases, and the junction held 2 bases outside the gene matches. Per the germline V gene, CDR1 is SQVTM and CDR2 is ANQGSEA. CDR3 sequence (DNA): TGCAGCGTTGAAGAGGGACTAGCGAGCTCCTACAATGAGCAGTTCTTC. Its protein is CSVEEGLASSYNEQFF.

This clone was seen only once. The CDR3 region is CASGKQGYEQYF. As DNA, the CDR3 is TGTGCCAGCGGGAAACAGGGCTACGAGCAGTACTTC. This chain uses TRBV9 with TRBJ2-7; maybe TRBD1 (6 bases). Trimming took 7 bases from V and 3 from J, leaving 11 bases between them. The CDR3 spans 12 residues. CDR1 SGDLS and CDR2 YYNGEE come from the germline V gene.

The rearrangement uses TRBV19 and TRBJ2-3; 7 nucleotides align to TRBD2. Germline V lookup: CDR1 LNHDA, CDR2 SQIVND (reference sequence). V was clipped by 9 bases and J by 3 bases; unmatched bases: 9. The CDR3 consists of 14 residues. CDR3 DNA sequence: TGTGCCAGCAAGCGGGGTCTAGGGACAGATACGCAGTATTTT. This codes for CASKRGLGTDTQYF.

The chain uses TRBV5-1 and TRBJ2-3, with 9 positions matching TRBD2. The germline CDR1 and CDR2 sequences are SGHRS and YFSETQ. After removal of 0 bases from V and 5 bases from J, the junction contained 13 bases not matched to a gene. CDR3 length: 18 residues. In DNA, the CDR3 is TGCGCCAGCAGCTTGGTGGGTAGCGGGAGATTCTTCAGAGATACGCAGTATTTT. Its translation: CASSLVGSGRFFRDTQYF.

A few counts support this clone. This chain connects TRBV6-1 to TRBJ2-7; possible D gene TRBD2, 6 bases. Deletions cut 3 bases from V and 6 bases from J, with 27 bases between. The CDR3 consists of 18 residues. Germline CDR1 reads MNHNS; CDR2 reads SASEGT. This CDR3 is CASSEQGLSGSLQFEQYF. The CDR3 DNA sequence: TGTGCCAGCAGTGAGCAGGGACTCTCCGGCTCTTTACAGTTCGAGCAGTACTTC.

This chain uses TRBV9 with TRBJ2-3; the match to TRBD2 covers 8 bases. This CDR3 contains 15 residues. CDR1 SGDLS and CDR2 YYNGEE come from the germline V gene. The J segment lost 6 bases and the V segment lost 2 bases, leaving 8 bases of the junction unmatched. The CDR3 protein is CASSVRAGVADTQYF. The CDR3 nucleotides read TGTGCCAGCAGCGTCCGAGCGGGAGTAGCTGATACGCAGTATTTT.

CDR3 DNA sequence: TGTGCCAGCAGCAAAGCGGGCTACGAGCAGTACTTC. It specifies CASSKAGYEQYF. The chain carries TRBV7-2 and TRBJ2-7; maybe TRBD2 (6 bases). This CDR3 spans 12 amino acids. Germline V gene sequence: CDR1 SGHTA, CDR2 FQGNSA. V was clipped by 5 bases and J by 3 bases, with 8 bases between them.

This clone was seen a handful of times. The chain uses TRBV19 and TRBJ1-2, with TRBD1 matching over 7 bases. The germline gives CDR1 LNHDA, CDR2 SQIVND (reference sequence). The CDR3 length is 15 residues. J was trimmed by 5 bases and V by 9 bases; bases with no gene match: 15. CDR3 residues: CASLNPGSRGYGYTF. The CDR3 coding sequence is TGTGCCAGCCTCAATCCCGGATCCAGGGGGTATGGCTACACCTTC.